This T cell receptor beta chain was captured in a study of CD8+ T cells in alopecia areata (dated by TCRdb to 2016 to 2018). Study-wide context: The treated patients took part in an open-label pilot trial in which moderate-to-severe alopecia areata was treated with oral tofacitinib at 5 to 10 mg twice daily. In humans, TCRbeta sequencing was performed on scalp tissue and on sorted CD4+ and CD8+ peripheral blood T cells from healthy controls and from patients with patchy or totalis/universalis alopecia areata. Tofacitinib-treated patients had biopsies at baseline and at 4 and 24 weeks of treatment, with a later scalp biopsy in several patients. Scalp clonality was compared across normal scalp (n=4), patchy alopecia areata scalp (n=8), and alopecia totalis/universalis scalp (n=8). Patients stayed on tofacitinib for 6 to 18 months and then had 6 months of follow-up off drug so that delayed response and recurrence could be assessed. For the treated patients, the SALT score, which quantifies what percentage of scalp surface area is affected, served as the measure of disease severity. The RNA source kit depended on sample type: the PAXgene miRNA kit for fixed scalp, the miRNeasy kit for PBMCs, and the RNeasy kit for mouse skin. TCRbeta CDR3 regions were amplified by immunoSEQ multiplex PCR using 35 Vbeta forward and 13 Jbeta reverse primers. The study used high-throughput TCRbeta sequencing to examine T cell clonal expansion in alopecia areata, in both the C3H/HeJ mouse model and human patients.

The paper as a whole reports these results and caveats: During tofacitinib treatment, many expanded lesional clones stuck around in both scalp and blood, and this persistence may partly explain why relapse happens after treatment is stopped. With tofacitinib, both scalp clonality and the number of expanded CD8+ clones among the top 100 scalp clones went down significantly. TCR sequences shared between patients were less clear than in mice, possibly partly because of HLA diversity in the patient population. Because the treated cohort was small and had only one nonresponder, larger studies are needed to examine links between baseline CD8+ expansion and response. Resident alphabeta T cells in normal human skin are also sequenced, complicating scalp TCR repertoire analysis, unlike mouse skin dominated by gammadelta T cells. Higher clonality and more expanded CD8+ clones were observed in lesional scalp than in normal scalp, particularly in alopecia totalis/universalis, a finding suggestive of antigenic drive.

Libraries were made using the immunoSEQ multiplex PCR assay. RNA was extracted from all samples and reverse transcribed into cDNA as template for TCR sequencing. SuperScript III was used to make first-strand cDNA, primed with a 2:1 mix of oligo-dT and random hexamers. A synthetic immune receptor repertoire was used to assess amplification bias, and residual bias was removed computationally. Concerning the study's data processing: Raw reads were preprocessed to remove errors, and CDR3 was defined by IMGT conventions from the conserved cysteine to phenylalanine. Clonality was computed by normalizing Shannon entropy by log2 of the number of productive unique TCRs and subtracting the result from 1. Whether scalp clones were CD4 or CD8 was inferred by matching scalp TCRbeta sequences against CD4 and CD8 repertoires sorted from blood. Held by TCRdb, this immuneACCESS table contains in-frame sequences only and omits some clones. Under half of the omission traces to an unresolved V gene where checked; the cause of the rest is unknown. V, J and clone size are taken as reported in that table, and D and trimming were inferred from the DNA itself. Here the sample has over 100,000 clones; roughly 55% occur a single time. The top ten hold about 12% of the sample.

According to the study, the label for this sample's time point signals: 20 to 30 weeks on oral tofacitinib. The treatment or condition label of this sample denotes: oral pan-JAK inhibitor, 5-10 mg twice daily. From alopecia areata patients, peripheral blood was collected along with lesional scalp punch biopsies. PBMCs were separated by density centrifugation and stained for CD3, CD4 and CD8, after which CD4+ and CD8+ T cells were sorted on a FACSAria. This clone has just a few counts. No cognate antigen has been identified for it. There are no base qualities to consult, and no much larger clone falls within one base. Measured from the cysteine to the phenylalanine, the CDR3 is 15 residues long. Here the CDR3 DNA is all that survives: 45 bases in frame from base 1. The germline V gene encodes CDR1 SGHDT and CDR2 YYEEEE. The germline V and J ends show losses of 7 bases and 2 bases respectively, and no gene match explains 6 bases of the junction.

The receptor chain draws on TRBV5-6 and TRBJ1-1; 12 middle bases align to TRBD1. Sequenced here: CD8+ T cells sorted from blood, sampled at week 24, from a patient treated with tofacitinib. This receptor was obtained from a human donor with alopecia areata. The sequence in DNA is TGTGCCAGCTCCGGGGGACAGGGGGCCAACACTGAAGCTTTCTTT. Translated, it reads CASSGGQGANTEAFF.